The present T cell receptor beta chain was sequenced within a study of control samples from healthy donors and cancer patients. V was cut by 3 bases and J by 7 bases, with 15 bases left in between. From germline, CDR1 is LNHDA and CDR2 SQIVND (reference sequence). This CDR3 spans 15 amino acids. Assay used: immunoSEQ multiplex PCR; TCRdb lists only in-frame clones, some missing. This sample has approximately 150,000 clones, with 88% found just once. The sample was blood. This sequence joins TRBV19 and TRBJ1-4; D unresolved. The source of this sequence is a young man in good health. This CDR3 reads CASSMQRIRGEKLFF. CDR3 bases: TGTGCCAGTAGTATGCAGAGAATCAGAGGTGAAAAACTGTTTTTT.